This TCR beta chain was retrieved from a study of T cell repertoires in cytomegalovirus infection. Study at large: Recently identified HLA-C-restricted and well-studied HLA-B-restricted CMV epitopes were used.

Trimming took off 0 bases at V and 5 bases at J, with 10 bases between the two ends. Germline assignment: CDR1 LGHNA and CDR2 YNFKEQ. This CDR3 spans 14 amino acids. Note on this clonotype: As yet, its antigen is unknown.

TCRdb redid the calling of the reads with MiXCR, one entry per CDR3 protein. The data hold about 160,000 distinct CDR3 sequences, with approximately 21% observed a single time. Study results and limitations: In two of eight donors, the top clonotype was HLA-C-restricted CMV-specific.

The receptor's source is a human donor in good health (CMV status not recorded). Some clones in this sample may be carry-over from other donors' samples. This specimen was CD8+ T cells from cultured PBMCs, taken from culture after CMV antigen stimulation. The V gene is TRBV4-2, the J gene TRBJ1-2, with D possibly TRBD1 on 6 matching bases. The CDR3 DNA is TGTGCCAGCAGCCAAGAAGGACAGTTATATGGCTACACCTTC. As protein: CASSQEGQLYGYTF.